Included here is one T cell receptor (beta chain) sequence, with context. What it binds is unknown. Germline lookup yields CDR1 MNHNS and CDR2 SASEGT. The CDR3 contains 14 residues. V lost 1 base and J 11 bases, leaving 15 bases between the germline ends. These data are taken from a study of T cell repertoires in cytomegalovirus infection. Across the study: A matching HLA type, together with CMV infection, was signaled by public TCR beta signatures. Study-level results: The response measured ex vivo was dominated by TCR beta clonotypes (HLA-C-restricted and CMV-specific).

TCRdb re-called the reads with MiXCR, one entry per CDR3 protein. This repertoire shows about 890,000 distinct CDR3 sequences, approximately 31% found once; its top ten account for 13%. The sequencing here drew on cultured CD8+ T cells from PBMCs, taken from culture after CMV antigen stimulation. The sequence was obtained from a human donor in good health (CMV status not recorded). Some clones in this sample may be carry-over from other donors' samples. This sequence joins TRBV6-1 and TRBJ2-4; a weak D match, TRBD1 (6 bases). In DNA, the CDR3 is TGTGCCAGCAGTGAAGGGACAGCCTGGGACCTTCAGTACTTC. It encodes CASSEGTAWDLQYF.